Presented here are 32 T cell receptor beta chains from one specimen sequenced in a study of patients and donors after allogeneic stem cell transplantation. TCRdb called the RT-PCR reads again in MiXCR, with one record for every CDR3 protein. Of fewer than 250,000 distinct CDR3 sequences listed, roughly an eighth are singletons. Sequenced: blood, either unsorted or a sorted T cell fraction (not recorded which). Receptor source: a human donor who was either an allogeneic HSCT recipient or a stem cell or donor lymphocyte infusion donor (not recorded which). It is not recorded whose cells these are; they may come from a transplant donor.

This clonotype was recorded at least ten times. The chain uses TRBV7-3 and TRBJ2-2; TRBD1 matches 8 bases. CDR3 length equals 18 residues. Germline V CDR1 and CDR2: SGHTA, FQGTGA. V was pared by 5 bases and J by 2 bases, with 13 bases of the junction left unmatched. The CDR3, as DNA: TGTGCCAGCAGCCGCAGAGCCCCGGGACAGGCCAACACCGGGGAGCTGTTTTTT. It codes for CASSRRAPGQANTGELFF.

This clonotype was counted a few times. The rearrangement links TRBV7-2 to TRBJ2-3; TRBD2 matches 8 bases. With 1 base clipped from V and 0 bases from J, the junction kept 6 bases outside the gene matches. Looked up from germline, CDR1 is SGHTA and CDR2 is FQGNSA. The CDR3 is made up of 17 amino acids. The CDR3 DNA reads as TGTGCCAGCAGCTTAGGGCATACTAGCGGAAGCACAGATACGCAGTATTTT. Protein product: CASSLGHTSGSTDTQYF.

The genes are TRBV10-1 and TRBJ1-2, with a weak D call TRBD1 (6 bases). V was pared by 6 bases and J by 4 bases, with 9 bases between. The CDR3 extends over 12 amino acids. Looked up from germline, CDR1 is WNHNN and CDR2 is SYGVQD (reference sequence). The chain's CDR3 is CASRDSSYGYTF. The CDR3 DNA follows: TGCGCCAGCAGGGACAGCAGCTATGGCTACACCTTC.

This clonotype was observed a handful of times. This chain links TRBV11-3 with TRBJ2-7; D may match TRBD1 or TRBD2 (5 bases each). The CDR3 runs to 13 residues. The germline V gene encodes CDR1 SGHNT and CDR2 YENEEA. Trimming cost V 0 bases and J 6 bases, with 9 bases left between them. The CDR3 DNA reads TGTGCCAGCAGCTTAGATTGGGGGAGCGAGCAGTACTTC. Protein sequence: CASSLDWGSEQYF. Full variable domain (rest looked up from reference TRBV11-3 and TRBJ2-7): EAGVVQSPRYKIIEKKQPVAFWCNPISGHNTLYWYLQNLGQGPELLIRYENEEAVDDSQLPKDRFSAERLKGVDSTLKIQPAELGDSAVYLCASSLDWGSEQYFGPGTRLTVT.

This clonotype was detected many times. V and J are TRBV12-3 or TRBV12-4 and TRBJ1-5, with D maybe TRBD1 (6 bases). The CDR3 consists of 14 residues. V lost 6 bases, J lost 5 bases, and 14 bases lay in between. CDR3 DNA: TGTGCCAGCAGCCCGGACAGCTTCGATCAGCCCCAGCATTTT. The encoded protein is CASSPDSFDQPQHF.

This clonotype is judged medium-sized. The chain employs TRBV6-2 or TRBV6-3 and TRBJ2-5; D not resolved. Germline V gives CDR1 MNHEY, CDR2 SVGEGT. The germline V and J ends were trimmed by 5 bases and 2 bases, with 15 bases remaining between them. This CDR3 has 15 amino acids. CDR3 protein: CASSDHKGLQETQYF. The DNA for the CDR3 is TGTGCCAGCAGTGACCATAAAGGGCTACAAGAGACCCAGTACTTC.

The chain employs TRBV11-2 and TRBJ1-1; D call uncertain. The V gene's germline CDR1 is SGHAT and CDR2 FQNNGV. This CDR3 region has 12 residues. V was clipped by 4 bases and J by 1 base, with 4 bases between them. The CDR3 coding sequence is TGTGCCAGCAGCTCCGGGAACACTGAAGCTTTCTTT. Amino acid sequence: CASSSGNTEAFF.

The chain recombines TRBV5-1 with TRBJ1-3, with 10 positions matching TRBD1. The CDR3 is 15 residues long. Germline V gives CDR1 SGHRS, CDR2 YFSETQ. The junction had 6 bases not matched to a gene; V was cut back by 5 bases and J by 4 bases. The CDR3 DNA is TGCGCCAGCAGTTCGGGACAGGGGAACGGAAACACCATATATTTT. Translated: CASSSGQGNGNTIYF.

The chain joins TRBV6-1 to TRBJ2-3, with 7 nucleotides matching TRBD2. This CDR3 spans 17 amino acids. The junction had 12 bases not matched to a gene; V was cut back by 6 bases and J by 0 bases. Germline V gene lookup returns CDR1 MNHNS and CDR2 SASEGT. CDR3 in amino acids: CASSWMGSGDSTDTQYF. CDR3 bases: TGTGCCAGCAGCTGGATGGGGAGCGGGGACAGCACAGATACGCAGTATTTT.

V and J are TRBV3-1 and TRBJ2-7; 8 nucleotides agree with TRBD2. The CDR3 is 15 residues long. J gave up 6 bases and V 0 bases, and 7 bases lay outside the gene matches. Germline CDR1 and CDR2: LGHDT and YNNKEL (reference sequence). This chain's CDR3 is CASSQEPSGSSEQYF. The CDR3 bases are TGTGCCAGCAGCCAAGAACCCAGCGGGAGTAGCGAGCAGTACTTC.

The table lists this clonotype with a few counts. This chain uses TRBV5-4 with TRBJ1-2; D perhaps matches TRBD1 (5 bases). Trimming removed 0 bases at V and 0 bases at J, with 9 bases between. The germline gives CDR1 SGHNT, CDR2 YYREEE (reference sequence). This CDR3 has 15 residues. In DNA form, the CDR3 reads TGTGCCAGCAGCTTGGATAGGACATCTAACTATGGCTACACCTTC. Residues: CASSLDRTSNYGYTF. Filled out from reference TRBV5-4 and TRBJ1-2, the complete variable domain reads ETGVTQSPTHLIKTRGQQVTLRCSSQSGHNTVSWYQQALGQGPQFIFQYYREEENGRGNFPPRFSGLQFPNYSSELNVNALELDDSALYLCASSLDRTSNYGYTFGSGTRLTVV.

This clonotype turned up a few times. This sequence joins TRBV4-3 and TRBJ1-4, with 7 nucleotides matching TRBD1. This CDR3 has 18 residues. Germline V CDR1 and CDR2: LGHNA, YSLEER. The trim removed 4 bases at V and 0 bases at J, leaving 11 bases unmatched. The CDR3 loop is CASSPYLITGATNEKLFF. As DNA, the CDR3 is TGCGCCAGCAGCCCCTACCTTATCACAGGGGCAACTAATGAAAAACTGTTTTTT.

This clonotype was seen at least ten times. V and J are TRBV15 and TRBJ2-2, with 10 bases aligning to TRBD1. Germline CDR1 and CDR2: LNHNV and YYDKDF (reference sequence). V gave up 1 base and J gave up 7 bases; unmatched junction bases: 3. The CDR3 contains 15 residues. CDR3 amino acids: CATSRVRTGGGELFF. Here the CDR3 DNA reads TGTGCCACCAGCAGAGTCCGGACAGGGGGCGGGGAGCTGTTTTTT. Looking up the rest from reference TRBV15 and TRBJ2-2 gives the full variable domain: DAMVIQNPRYQVTQFGKPVTLSCSQTLNHNVMYWYQQKSSQAPKLLFHYYDKDFNNEADTPDNFQSRRPNTSFCFLDIRSPGLGDTAMYLCATSRVRTGGGELFFGEGSRLTVL.

This clonotype was detected a few times. The rearrangement uses TRBV5-1 and TRBJ2-2; D perhaps matches TRBD1 (6 bases). The CDR3 consists of 17 residues. The germline gives CDR1 SGHRS, CDR2 YFSETQ. V was clipped by 4 bases and J by 1 base, with 17 bases between them. CDR3 amino acids: CASSLHSGTRNTGELFF. CDR3 DNA sequence: TGCGCCAGCAGCCTACACTCCGGGACAAGGAACACCGGGGAGCTGTTTTTT.

The rearrangement joins TRBV27 to TRBJ1-1; D is unresolved. Trimming left V 2 bases short and J 10 bases short, with 17 bases between. Germline CDR1 reads MNHEY; CDR2 reads SMNVEV (reference sequence). The CDR3 consists of 14 residues. The CDR3 sequence is CASSLQGSRRVAFF. The CDR3 bases are TGTGCCAGCAGTTTACAAGGGTCCCGACGTGTAGCTTTCTTT.

Points on this clonotype: Possible read error: a much larger clone is one base away. Because it lacks the conserved phenylalanine or tryptophan at the end, this CDR3 is likely a read error. J is TRBJ2-7 and V is TRBV29-1, with D possibly being TRBD1 (5 bases). Germline lookup yields CDR1 SQVTM and CDR2 ANQGSEA. CDR3 length: 12 residues. V was clipped by 6 bases and J by 0 bases, with 9 bases between them. The CDR3, as DNA: TGCAGCGTCGGACATCTCTCCTACGAGCAGTACTCC. Its protein is CSVGHLSYEQYS.

V is TRBV9 and J is TRBJ2-2, with a weak D call TRBD2 (6 bases). Germline V gene lookup returns CDR1 SGDLS and CDR2 YYNGEE. This CDR3 is built from 14 residues. Trimming took 2 bases from V and 4 from J, leaving 9 bases between them. The CDR3 DNA follows: TGTGCCAGCAGCGTTGGAGGGACCACCGGGGAGCTGTTTTTT. Its translation: CASSVGGTTGELFF.

This clonotype occurred a few times. CDR3 loop: CASSLLGGSGNQPQHF. Written as DNA, the CDR3 is TGTGCCAGCAGTTTATTGGGGGGGTCGGGCAATCAGCCCCAGCATTTT. The chain employs TRBV27 and TRBJ1-5; TRBD1 is a possible D gene (5 bases). With 1 base removed from V and 2 bases from J, the gap between germline ends came to 12 bases. In germline, CDR1 is MNHEY, CDR2 SMNVEV (reference sequence). This CDR3 region has 16 residues.

The chain combines TRBV5-1 with TRBJ2-3; tentatively, D is TRBD1 (6 bases). The CDR3 extends over 18 amino acids. Trimming stripped 0 bases from V and 7 bases from J, with 24 bases between. Germline V lookup: CDR1 SGHRS, CDR2 YFSETQ. The CDR3 here is CASSLAFRPQGSMNTQYF. The CDR3 DNA sequence: TGCGCCAGCAGCTTGGCCTTTCGCCCACAGGGAAGTATGAATACGCAGTATTTT.

Regarding this clonotype: The junction does not match germline at one end; this may be a read error. CDR3 amino acids: CASSLGRLLYYGYTF. The CDR3 DNA follows: TGTGCCAGCAGCTTAGGACGGCTACTGTACTACGGCTACACCTTC. The rearrangement uses TRBV7-9 and TRBJ1-2; no definite D call. CDR3 length: 15 amino acids. Per the germline V gene, CDR1 is SEHNR and CDR2 is FQNEAQ (reference sequence).

The genes are TRBV4-1 and TRBJ2-1; D assignment may be TRBD1 or TRBD2 (5 bases each). Germline CDR1 MGHRA, CDR2 YSYEKL. V lost 3 bases and J lost 9, with 18 bases in between. This CDR3 is built from 15 residues. This CDR3 reads CASSQHGAAQGEQFF. In DNA, the CDR3 is TGCGCCAGCAGCCAGCACGGGGCCGCCCAGGGTGAGCAGTTCTTC.

A few counts support this clonotype. The V gene is TRBV29-1, the J gene TRBJ2-3, with TRBD2 identical over 11 bases. This CDR3 has 17 residues. V shed 0 bases and J 8 bases; nucleotides not matched to a gene: 13. The germline gives CDR1 SQVTM, CDR2 ANQGSEA. Here the CDR3 reads CSVEEVAGGATASTQYF. The CDR3 DNA sequence: TGCAGCGTTGAAGAAGTAGCGGGGGGGGCCACGGCGAGTACGCAGTATTTT.

This clonotype was seen ten or more times. The chain joins TRBV7-8 to TRBJ1-5, with a possible D match to TRBD1 (5 bases). V was trimmed by 1 base and J by 1 base, leaving 5 bases between them. The germline V gene encodes CDR1 SGHVS and CDR2 FQNEAQ. This CDR3 has 14 residues. The DNA of the CDR3 is TGTGCCAGCAGCTTAGGACAGAGCAATCAGCCCCAGCATTTT. Amino acids: CASSLGQSNQPQHF.

This clonotype was observed a handful of times. This sequence joins TRBV7-9 and TRBJ2-7, with 12 positions matching TRBD1. The CDR3 consists of 15 residues. Germline CDR1 is SEHNR and CDR2 is FQNEAQ (reference sequence). V lost 2 bases and J lost 4; bases outside the gene matches: 3. The CDR3 bases are TGTGCCAGCAGCTTACCGGGACAGGGGGCATACGAGCAGTACTTC. Translating it yields CASSLPGQGAYEQYF.

This clonotype was counted a few times. V is TRBV6-6 and J is TRBJ2-2, with unresolved D. The CDR3 consists of 13 residues. In germline, CDR1 is MNHNY, CDR2 SVGAGI (reference sequence). The V and J ends lost 7 bases and 6 bases respectively, with 12 bases between them. In DNA, the CDR3 is TGTGCCAGCACCCCGATTCTCTCCGGGGAGCTGTTTTTT. This encodes CASTPILSGELFF.

This clonotype was observed a few times. This chain uses TRBV11-3 with TRBJ2-5, with TRBD1 as a possible D gene (6 bases). There are 14 residues in the CDR3. The V gene lost 5 bases and the J gene lost 5 bases, with 15 bases spanning the gap. Germline values: CDR1 SGHNT, CDR2 YENEEA. The CDR3 spells CASSSGQLGETQYF. The CDR3 nucleotides are TGTGCCAGCAGCAGTGGACAGCTGGGGGAGACCCAGTACTTC.

The chain uses TRBV20-1 and TRBJ1-3; 8 nucleotides align to TRBD1. Germline assignment: CDR1 DFQATT and CDR2 SNEGSKA (reference sequence). The J segment lost 1 base and the V segment lost 0 bases, leaving 8 bases of the junction unmatched. The CDR3 consists of 17 residues. CDR3 residues: CSARDGQRQGSGNTIYF. DNA for the CDR3: TGCAGTGCTAGAGACGGACAAAGACAGGGGTCTGGAAACACCATATATTTT.

The chain employs TRBV19 and TRBJ1-5; D unresolved. CDR1 is LNHDA, CDR2 SQIVND, per germline (reference sequence). V gave up 7 bases and J gave up 2 bases, with 18 bases separating them. The CDR3 is 16 residues long. CDR3 sequence (DNA): TGTGCCAGTATCCCGTTCAGTTTCGGTGGCAATCAGCCCCAGCATTTT. It specifies CASIPFSFGGNQPQHF.

The chain employs TRBV6-2 or TRBV6-3 and TRBJ1-1; 8 bases agree with TRBD1. The CDR3 length is 16 residues. Trimming cost V 5 bases and J 1 base; bases outside gene matches: 9. From germline, CDR1 is MNHEY and CDR2 SVGEGT. The chain's CDR3 is CASSTGDRLANTEAFF. The CDR3 nucleotides are TGTGCCAGCAGTACCGGGGACAGGTTGGCGAACACTGAAGCTTTCTTT.

J is TRBJ2-3 and V is TRBV5-4; 10 positions agree with TRBD2. V shed 4 bases, J shed 2 bases, and the junction held 7 bases outside the gene matches. The CDR3 extends over 16 amino acids. From germline, CDR1 is SGHNT and CDR2 YYREEE (reference sequence). The CDR3 DNA is TGTGCCAGCAGCGGGACTAGCGCATATATCACAGATACGCAGTATTTT. The encoded protein is CASSGTSAYITDTQYF.

This clonotype was seen repeatedly, ten times or more. The chain has TRBV4-3 and TRBJ2-1; D uncertain. Germline values: CDR1 LGHNA, CDR2 YSLEER. The CDR3 is 12 amino acids. Trimming removed 3 bases from V and 4 bases from J, with 4 bases in between. The CDR3 reads CASSQTYNEQFF. As DNA, the CDR3 is TGCGCCAGCAGCCAGACGTACAATGAGCAGTTCTTC.

Many counts were recorded for this clonotype. The chain joins TRBV10-3 to TRBJ1-1; 10 nucleotides match TRBD1. Looked up from germline, CDR1 is ENHRY and CDR2 is SYGVKD. There are 16 residues in the CDR3. With 3 bases clipped from V and 5 bases from J, the junction kept 9 bases outside the gene matches. The CDR3 DNA is TGTGCCATCAGTGAATCGACAGGGGGCGGCGTGACTGAAGCTTTCTTT. Translated: CAISESTGGGVTEAFF.